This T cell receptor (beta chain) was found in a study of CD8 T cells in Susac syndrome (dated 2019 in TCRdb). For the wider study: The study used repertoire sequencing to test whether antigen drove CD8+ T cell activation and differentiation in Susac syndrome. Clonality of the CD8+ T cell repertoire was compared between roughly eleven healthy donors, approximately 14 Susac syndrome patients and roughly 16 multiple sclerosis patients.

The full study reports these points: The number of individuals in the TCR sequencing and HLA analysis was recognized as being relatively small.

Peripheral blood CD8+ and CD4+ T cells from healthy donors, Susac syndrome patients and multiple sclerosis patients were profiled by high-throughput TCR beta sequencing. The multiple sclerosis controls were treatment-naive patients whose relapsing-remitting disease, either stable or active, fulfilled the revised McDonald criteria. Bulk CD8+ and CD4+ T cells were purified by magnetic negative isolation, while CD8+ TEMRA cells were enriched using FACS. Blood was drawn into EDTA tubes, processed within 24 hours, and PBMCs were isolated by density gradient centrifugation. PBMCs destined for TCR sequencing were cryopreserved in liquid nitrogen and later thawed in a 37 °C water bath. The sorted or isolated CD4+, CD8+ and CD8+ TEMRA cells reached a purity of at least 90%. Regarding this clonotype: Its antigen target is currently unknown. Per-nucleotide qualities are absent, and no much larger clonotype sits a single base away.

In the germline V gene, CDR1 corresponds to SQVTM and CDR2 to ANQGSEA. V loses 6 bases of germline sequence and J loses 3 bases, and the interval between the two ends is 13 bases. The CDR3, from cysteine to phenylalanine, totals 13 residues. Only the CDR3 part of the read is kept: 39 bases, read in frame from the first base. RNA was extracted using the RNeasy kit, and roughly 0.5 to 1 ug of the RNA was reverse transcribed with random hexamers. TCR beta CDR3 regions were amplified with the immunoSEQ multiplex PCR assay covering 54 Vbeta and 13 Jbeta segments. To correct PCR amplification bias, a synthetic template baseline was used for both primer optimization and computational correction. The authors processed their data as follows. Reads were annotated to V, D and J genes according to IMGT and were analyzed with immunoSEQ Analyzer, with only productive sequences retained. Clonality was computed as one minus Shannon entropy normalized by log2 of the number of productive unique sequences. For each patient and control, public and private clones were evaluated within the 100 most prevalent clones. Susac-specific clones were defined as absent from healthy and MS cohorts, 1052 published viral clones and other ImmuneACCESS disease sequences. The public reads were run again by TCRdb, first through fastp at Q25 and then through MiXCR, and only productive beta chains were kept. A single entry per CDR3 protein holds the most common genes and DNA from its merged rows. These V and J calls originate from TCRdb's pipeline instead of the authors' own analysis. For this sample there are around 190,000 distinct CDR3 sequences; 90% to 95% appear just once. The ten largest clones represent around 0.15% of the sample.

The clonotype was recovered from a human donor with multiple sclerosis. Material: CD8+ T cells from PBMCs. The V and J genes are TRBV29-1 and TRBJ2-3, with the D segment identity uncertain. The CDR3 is CSVLLDPTDTQYF. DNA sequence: TGCAGCGTCCTACTGGACCCTACAGATACGCAGTATTTT.